This T cell receptor beta chain was profiled in a study of a mutant IDH1 vaccine in newly diagnosed glioma. The overall study: Patients got their first vaccination 4-6 weeks after radiotherapy alone, or with temozolomide cycles. Males made up about 62% and females about 40% of treated patients, whose mean age was 40.4 years.

Indicated time point: week 11, during vaccination. Topical imiquimod accompanied each vaccine dose, which consisted of 300 ug of mutant IDH1 20-mer peptide. Some clones are missing from TCRdb's copy, which holds only in-frame ones; the method was immunoSEQ multiplex PCR. The sample consists of roughly 70,000 clones, roughly 84% of them appearing once. This clone appeared a few times. As yet, its antigen is unknown. The germline V and J ends were trimmed by 2 bases and 6 bases, with 1 base remaining between them. Germline V CDR1 and CDR2: SNHLY, FYNNEI. The CDR3 sequence is 10 residues long. The sample in question was PBMCs, obtained from a glioma patient whose treatment included an IDH1 peptide vaccine. This TCR derives from a woman aged 50 to 60 with glioma. V gene TRBV2 combines with J gene TRBJ1-2; no firm D call. CDR3 sequence (DNA): TGTGCCAGCAGTGAAAATGGCTACACCTTC. Amino acids: CASSENGYTF.